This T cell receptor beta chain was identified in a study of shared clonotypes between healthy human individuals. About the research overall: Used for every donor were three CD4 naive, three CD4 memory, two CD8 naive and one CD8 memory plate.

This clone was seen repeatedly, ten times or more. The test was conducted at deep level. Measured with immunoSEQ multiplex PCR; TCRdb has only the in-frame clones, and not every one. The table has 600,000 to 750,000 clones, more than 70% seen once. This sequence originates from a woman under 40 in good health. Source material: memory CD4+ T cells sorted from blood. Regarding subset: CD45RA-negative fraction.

The CDR3 DNA is TGTGCCAGCAGCGTAGGTCTGGAAAACATTCAGTACTTC. It encodes CASSVGLENIQYF. V is TRBV9 and J is TRBJ2-4; D gene ambiguous. The CDR3 is 13 amino acids. Per the germline V gene, CDR1 is SGDLS and CDR2 is YYNGEE. V was shortened by 0 bases and J by 5 bases, with 6 bases between the two germline ends.